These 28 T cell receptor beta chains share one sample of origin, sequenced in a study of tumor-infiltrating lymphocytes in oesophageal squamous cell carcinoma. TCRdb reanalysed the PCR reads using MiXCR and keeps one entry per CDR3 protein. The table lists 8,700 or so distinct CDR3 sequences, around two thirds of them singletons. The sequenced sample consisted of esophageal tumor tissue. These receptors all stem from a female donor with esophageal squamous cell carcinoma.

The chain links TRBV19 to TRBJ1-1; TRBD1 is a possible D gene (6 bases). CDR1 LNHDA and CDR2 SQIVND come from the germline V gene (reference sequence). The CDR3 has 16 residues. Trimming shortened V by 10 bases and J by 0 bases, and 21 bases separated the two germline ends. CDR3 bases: TGTGCCACCTCCAAAGGGGGGCTGTGGATGAACACTGAAGCTTTCTTT. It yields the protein CATSKGGLWMNTEAFF.

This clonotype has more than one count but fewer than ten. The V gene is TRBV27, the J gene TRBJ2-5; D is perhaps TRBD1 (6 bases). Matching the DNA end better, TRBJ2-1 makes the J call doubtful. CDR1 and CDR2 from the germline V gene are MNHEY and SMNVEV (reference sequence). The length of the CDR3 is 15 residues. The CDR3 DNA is TGTGCCAGCAGATCCGGGACAAAAGGGTACAATGAGCAGTTCTTC. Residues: CASRSGTKGYNEQFF.

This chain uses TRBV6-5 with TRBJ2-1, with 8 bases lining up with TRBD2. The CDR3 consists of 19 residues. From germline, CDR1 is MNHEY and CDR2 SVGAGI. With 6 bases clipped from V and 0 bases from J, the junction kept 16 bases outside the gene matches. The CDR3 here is CASRGGGTRGGGSYNEQFF. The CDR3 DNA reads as TGTGCCAGCAGGGGGGGCGGGACTAGGGGTGGCGGCTCCTACAATGAGCAGTTCTTC.

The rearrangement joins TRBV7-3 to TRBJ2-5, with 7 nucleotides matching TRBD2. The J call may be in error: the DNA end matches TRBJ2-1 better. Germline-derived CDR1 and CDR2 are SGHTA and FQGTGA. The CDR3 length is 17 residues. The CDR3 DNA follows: TGTGCCAGCAGCTTAACGGCTAGCGGCCTCTCCTACAATGAGCAGTTCTTC. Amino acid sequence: CASSLTASGLSYNEQFF.

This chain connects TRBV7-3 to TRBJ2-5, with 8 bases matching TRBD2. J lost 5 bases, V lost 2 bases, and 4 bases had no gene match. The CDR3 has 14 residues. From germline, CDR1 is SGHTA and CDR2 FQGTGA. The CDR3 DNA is TGTGCCAGCAGCTTAGTAGCGGGGTTGGAGACCCAGTACTTC. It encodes CASSLVAGLETQYF.

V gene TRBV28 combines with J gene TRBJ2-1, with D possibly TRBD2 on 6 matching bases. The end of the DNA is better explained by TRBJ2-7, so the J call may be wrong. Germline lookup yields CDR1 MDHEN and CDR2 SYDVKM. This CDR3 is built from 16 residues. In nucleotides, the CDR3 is TGTGCCAGCACGTCCTCCGGGACTCCTAACTCCTACGAGCAGTACTTC. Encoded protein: CASTSSGTPNSYEQYF.

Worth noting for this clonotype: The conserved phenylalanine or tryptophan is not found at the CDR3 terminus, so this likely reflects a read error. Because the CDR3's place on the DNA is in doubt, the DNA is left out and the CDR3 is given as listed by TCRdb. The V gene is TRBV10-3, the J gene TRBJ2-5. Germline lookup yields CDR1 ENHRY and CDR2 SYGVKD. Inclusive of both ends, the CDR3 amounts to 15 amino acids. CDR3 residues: CAISARLQETQYFGN.

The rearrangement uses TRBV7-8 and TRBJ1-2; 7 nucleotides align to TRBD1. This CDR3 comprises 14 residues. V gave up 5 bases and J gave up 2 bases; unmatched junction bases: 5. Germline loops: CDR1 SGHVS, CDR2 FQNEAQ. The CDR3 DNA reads TGTGCCAGCAGCGCAAAACAGGGGAACTATGGCTACACCTTC. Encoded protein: CASSAKQGNYGYTF.

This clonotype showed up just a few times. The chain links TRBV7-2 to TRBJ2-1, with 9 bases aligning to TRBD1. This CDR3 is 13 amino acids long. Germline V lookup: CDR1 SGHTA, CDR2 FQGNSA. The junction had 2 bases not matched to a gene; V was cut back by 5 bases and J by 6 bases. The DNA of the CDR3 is TGTGCCAGCAGCCGGGACAGGGTCAATGAGCAGTTCTTC. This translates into CASSRDRVNEQFF.

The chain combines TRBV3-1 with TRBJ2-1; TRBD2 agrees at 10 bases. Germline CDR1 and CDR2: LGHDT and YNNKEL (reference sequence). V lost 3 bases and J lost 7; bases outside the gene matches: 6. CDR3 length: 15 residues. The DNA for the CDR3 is TGTGCCAGCAGCCACAGGCCTAGCGGGGGAAATGAGCAGTTCTTC. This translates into CASSHRPSGGNEQFF.

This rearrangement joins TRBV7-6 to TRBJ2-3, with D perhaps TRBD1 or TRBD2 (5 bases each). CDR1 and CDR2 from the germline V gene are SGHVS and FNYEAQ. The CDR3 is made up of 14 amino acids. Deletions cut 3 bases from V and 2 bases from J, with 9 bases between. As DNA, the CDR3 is TGTGCCAGCAGCTTCCGGGGCAACACAGATACGCAGTATTTT. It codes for CASSFRGNTDTQYF.

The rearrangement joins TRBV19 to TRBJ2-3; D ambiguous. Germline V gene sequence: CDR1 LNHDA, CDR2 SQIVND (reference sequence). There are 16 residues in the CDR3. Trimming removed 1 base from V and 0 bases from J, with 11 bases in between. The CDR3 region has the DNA TGTGCCAGTAGTATAGCTTCAGCTACTAGCACAGATACGCAGTATTTT. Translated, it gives CASSIASATSTDTQYF.

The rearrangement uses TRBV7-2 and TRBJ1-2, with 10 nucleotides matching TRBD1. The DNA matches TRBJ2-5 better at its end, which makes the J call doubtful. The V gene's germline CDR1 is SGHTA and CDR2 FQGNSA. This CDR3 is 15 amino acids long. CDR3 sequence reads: CASSMGQGFRETQYF. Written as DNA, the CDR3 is TGTGCCAGCAGCATGGGACAGGGGTTTCGAGAGACCCAGTACTTC.

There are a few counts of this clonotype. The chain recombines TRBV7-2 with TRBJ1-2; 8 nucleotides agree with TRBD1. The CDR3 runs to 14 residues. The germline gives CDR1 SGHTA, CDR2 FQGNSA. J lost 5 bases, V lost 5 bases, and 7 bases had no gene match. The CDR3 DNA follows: TGTGCCAGCAGCCCCGACAGGGGAACATATGGCTACACCTTC. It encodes CASSPDRGTYGYTF.

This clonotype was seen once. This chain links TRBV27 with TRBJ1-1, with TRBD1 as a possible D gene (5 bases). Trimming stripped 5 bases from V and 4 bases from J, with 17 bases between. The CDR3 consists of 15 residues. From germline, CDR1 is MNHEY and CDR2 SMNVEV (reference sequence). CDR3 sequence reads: CASSTQERGSTEAFF. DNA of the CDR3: TGTGCCAGCAGTACACAGGAACGGGGGAGCACTGAAGCTTTCTTT.

The CDR3 bases are TGTGCCAGCAGCTCGACTAGCGCCTCCTACAATGAGCAGTTCTTC. Its translation: CASSSTSASYNEQFF. The chain joins TRBV7-2 to TRBJ2-1; 8 nucleotides agree with TRBD2. Trimming cost V 4 bases and J 0 bases; bases outside gene matches: 2. Germline values: CDR1 SGHTA, CDR2 FQGNSA. This CDR3 is 15 amino acids long.

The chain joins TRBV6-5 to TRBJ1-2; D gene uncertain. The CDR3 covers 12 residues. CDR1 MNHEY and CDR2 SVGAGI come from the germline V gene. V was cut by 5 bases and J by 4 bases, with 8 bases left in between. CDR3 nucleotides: TGTGCCAGCAGTGGTAGTTCCTATGGCTACACCTTC. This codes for CASSGSSYGYTF.

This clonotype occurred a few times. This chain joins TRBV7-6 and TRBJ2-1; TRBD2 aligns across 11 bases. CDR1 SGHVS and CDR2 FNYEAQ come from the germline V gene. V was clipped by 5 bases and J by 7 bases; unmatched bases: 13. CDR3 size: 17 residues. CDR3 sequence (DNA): TGTGCCAGCAGCATTCAAGGAGGGGCTAGCGGGGGGAATGAGCAGTTCTTC. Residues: CASSIQGGASGGNEQFF.

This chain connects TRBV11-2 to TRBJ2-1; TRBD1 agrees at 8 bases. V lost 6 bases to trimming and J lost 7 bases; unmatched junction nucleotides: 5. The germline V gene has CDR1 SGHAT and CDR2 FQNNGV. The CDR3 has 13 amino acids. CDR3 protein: CASRYRQGNEQFF. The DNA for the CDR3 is TGTGCCAGCAGATACCGACAGGGGAATGAGCAGTTCTTC.

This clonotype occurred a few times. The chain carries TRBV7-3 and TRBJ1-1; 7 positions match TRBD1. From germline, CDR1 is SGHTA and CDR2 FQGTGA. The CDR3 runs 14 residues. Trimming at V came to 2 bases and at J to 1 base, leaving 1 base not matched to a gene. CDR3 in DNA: TGTGCCAGCAGCTTAGGGACAGAGAACACTGAAGCTTTCTTT. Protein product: CASSLGTENTEAFF.

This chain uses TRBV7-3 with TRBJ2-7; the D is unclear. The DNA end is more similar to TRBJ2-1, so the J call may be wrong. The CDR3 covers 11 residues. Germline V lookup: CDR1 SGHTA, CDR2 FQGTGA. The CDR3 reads CASSLIDEQFF. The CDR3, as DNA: TGTGCCAGCAGCTTGATCGATGAGCAGTTCTTC.

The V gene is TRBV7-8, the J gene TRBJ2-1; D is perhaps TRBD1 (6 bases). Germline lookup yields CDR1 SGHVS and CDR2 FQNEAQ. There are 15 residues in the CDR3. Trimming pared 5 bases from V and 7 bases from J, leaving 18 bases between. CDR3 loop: CASSVGTTQGNEQFF. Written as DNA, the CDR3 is TGTGCCAGCAGCGTCGGGACGACTCAGGGGAATGAGCAGTTCTTC.

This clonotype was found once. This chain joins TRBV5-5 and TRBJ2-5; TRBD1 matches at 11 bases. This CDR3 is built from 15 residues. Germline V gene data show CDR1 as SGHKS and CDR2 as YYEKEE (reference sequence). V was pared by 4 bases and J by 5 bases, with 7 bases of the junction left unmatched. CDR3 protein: CASSMTGTGGETQYF. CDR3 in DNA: TGTGCCAGCAGCATGACCGGGACAGGGGGTGAGACCCAGTACTTC. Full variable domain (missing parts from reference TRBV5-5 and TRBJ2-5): DAGVTQSPTHLIKTRGQQVTLRCSPISGHKSVSWYQQVLGQGPQFIFQYYEKEERGRGNFPDRFSARQFPNYSSELNVNALLLGDSALYLCASSMTGTGGETQYFGPGTRLLVL.

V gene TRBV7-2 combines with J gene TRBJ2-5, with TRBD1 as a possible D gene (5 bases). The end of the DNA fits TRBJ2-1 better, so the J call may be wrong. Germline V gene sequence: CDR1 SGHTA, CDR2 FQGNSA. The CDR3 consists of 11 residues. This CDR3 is CASSLGGGQFF. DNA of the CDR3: TGTGCCAGCAGCTTAGGGGGCGGGCAGTTCTTC.

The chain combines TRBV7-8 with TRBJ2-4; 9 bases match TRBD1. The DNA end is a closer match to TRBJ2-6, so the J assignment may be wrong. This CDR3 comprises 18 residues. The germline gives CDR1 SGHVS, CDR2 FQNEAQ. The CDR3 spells CASSFFGDRVPGANVLTF. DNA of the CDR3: TGTGCCAGCAGCTTCTTCGGGGACAGGGTCCCTGGGGCCAACGTCCTGACTTTC.

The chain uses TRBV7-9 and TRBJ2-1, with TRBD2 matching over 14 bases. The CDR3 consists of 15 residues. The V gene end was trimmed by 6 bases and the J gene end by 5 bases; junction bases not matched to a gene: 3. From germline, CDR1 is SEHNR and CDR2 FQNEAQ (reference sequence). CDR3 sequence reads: CASRKGLAGDNEQFF. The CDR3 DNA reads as TGTGCCAGCAGAAAGGGACTAGCGGGAGACAATGAGCAGTTCTTC.

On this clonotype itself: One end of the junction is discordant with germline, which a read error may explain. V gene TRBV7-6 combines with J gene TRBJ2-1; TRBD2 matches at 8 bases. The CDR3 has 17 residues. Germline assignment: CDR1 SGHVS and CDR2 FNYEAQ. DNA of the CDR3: TGTGCTAGCAGCTTAGAGCCGGGAGGGAGCTCCTACAATGAGCAGTTCTTC. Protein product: CASSLEPGGSSYNEQFF.

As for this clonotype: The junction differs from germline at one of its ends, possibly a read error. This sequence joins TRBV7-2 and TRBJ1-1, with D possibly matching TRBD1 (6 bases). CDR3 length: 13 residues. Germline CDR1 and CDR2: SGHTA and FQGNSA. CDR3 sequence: CASTLIQGMEAFF. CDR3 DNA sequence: TGTGCCAGCACCTTAATACAGGGAATGGAAGCTTTCTTT.